Listed below are T cell receptor beta chains from one sample, sequenced in a study of blood T cell repertoires in COVID-19. The table came from immunoSEQ multiplex PCR; TCRdb's copy has only in-frame clones and leaves some out. The repertoire consists of 55,000 to 80,000 clones, with 80% to 90% occurring once and the leading ten covering roughly 2.4%. The sequenced sample was peripheral blood. The receptors originated from a human donor in a cohort sampled during active COVID-19. Each CDR3 is given with its conserved first and last residue. The order of the fields is J gene, V gene, clone size, D gene, CDR3 protein, CDR3 DNA. D genes are given only for firm matches. The size of a clone is reported for some rows only, either as once, few or many, or as a class for expanded clones.

>TRBJ1-2|TRBV27|.|TRBD1
CASSSTGGGLSTF
TGTGCCAGCAGTTCAACAGGGGGCGGACTCAGCACCTTC
>TRBJ2-7|TRBV24-1|.|.
CATSDFIPRAAYEQYF
TGTGCCACCAGTGATTTTATCCCGAGGGCAGCCTACGAGCAGTACTTC
>TRBJ1-3|TRBV5-1|.|.
CASSLYSYFGNTIYF
TGCGCCAGCAGCTTGTACAGCTATTTTGGAAACACCATATATTTT
>TRBJ2-1|TRBV24-1|.|.
CATKGGDSYNEQFF
TGTGCCACCAAGGGGGGGGACTCCTACAATGAGCAGTTCTTC
>TRBJ2-1|TRBV7-9|.|.
CASSFFQGSTYNEQFF
TGTGCCAGCAGCTTTTTTCAGGGGTCAACGTACAATGAGCAGTTCTTC
>TRBJ1-1|TRBV7-2|once|TRBD1
CASSTRQGQNTEAFF
TGTGCCAGCAGCACTCGACAGGGTCAGAACACTGAAGCTTTCTTT
>TRBJ1-2|TRBV3-1/TRBV3-2|.|.
CASIPDGGRGYTF
TGTGCCAGCATCCCCGATGGAGGGAGAGGCTACACCTTC
>TRBJ2-5|TRBV12-3/TRBV12-4|once|TRBD2
CASSDGTRETQYF
TGTGCCAGCTCCGATGGGACTAGGGAGACCCAGTACTTC
>TRBJ1-2|TRBV2|.|.
CASSVRGGASGYTF
TGTGCCAGCAGTGTGCGGGGAGGGGCTAGTGGCTACACCTTC
>TRBJ2-7|TRBV5-1|.|TRBD2
CASSRDTTSGSSEQYF
TGCGCCAGCAGCCGGGACACTACTAGCGGGAGTAGCGAGCAGTACTTC
>TRBJ1-3|TRBV28|.|.
CASSFSRTGNTIYF
TGTGCCAGCAGTTTCTCCAGGACTGGAAACACCATATATTTT
>TRBJ1-1|TRBV18|.|.
CASSPGRLEAFF
TGTGCCAGCTCACCAGGGAGACTTGAAGCTTTCTTT
>TRBJ2-1|TRBV28|.|TRBD2
CASSPGKRGEVEQFF
TGTGCCAGCAGTCCGGGGAAGCGGGGAGAGGTTGAGCAGTTCTTC
>TRBJ1-5|TRBV6-2/TRBV6-3|few|TRBD1
CASSYPGGYQPQHF
TGTGCCAGCAGTTATCCAGGGGGCTATCAGCCCCAGCATTTT
>TRBJ1-2|TRBV29-1|.|.
CSVRGPDGYTF
TGCAGCGTCAGGGGCCCGGATGGCTACACCTTC
>TRBJ2-1|TRBV9|.|TRBD2
CASSVDGGEDEQFF
TGTGCCAGCAGCGTAGACGGGGGGGAGGATGAGCAGTTCTTC
>TRBJ1-2|TRBV19|.|.
CASSIQGKVTYGYTF
TGTGCCAGTAGTATCCAGGGGAAAGTAACATATGGCTACACCTTC
>TRBJ1-6|TRBV19|.|TRBD1
CASSIRDRLNSPLHF
TGTGCCAGTAGTATACGGGACAGGCTTAATTCACCCCTCCACTTT
>TRBJ2-1|TRBV12-3/TRBV12-4|.|.
CASSLYGMNEQFF
TGTGCCAGCAGTTTATACGGTATGAATGAGCAGTTCTTC
>TRBJ2-1|TRBV24-1|.|TRBD1
CATSEVTGGYNEQFF
TGTGCCACCAGTGAAGTGACAGGGGGTTACAATGAGCAGTTCTTC
>TRBJ1-1|TRBV7-2|.|.
CASSLAGHLNTEAFF
TGTGCCAGCAGCTTAGCGGGACACCTGAACACTGAAGCTTTCTTT
>TRBJ2-2|TRBV6-5|.|.
CASSYPGSGELFF
TGTGCCAGCAGTTACCCCGGGAGCGGGGAGCTGTTTTTT
>TRBJ1-2|TRBV19|.|.
CASSIFPELNGYTF
TGTGCCAGTAGTATTTTCCCTGAGTTGAACGGCTACACCTTC
>TRBJ2-1|TRBV6-1|.|TRBD2
CASSELAGGYNEQFF
TGTGCCAGCAGTGAACTAGCGGGGGGGTACAATGAGCAGTTCTTC
>TRBJ1-2|TRBV28|.|.
CASSLGQNYGYTF
TGTGCCAGCAGTTTAGGACAAAACTATGGCTACACCTTC
>TRBJ1-2|TRBV4-1|.|.
CASSQAGGETYGYTF
TGCGCCAGCAGCCAAGCAGGCGGGGAGACCTATGGCTACACCTTC
>TRBJ2-1|TRBV19|.|.
CASSIVKGGKNYNEQFF
TGTGCCAGTAGTATAGTTAAAGGGGGAAAAAACTACAATGAGCAGTTCTTC
>TRBJ1-4|TRBV6-5|.|TRBD1
CASRKTGSNEKLFF
TGTGCCAGCAGAAAGACAGGGAGTAATGAAAAACTGTTTTTT
>TRBJ2-5|TRBV2|.|TRBD2
CASSDSSGRGETQYF
TGTGCCAGCAGTGACTCAAGCGGGAGGGGAGAGACCCAGTACTTC
>TRBJ2-7|TRBV20-1|.|TRBD2
CSASRGGVYEQYF
TGCAGTGCTAGTCGGGGGGGCGTCTACGAGCAGTACTTC
>TRBJ2-3|TRBV18|.|TRBD1
CASSPPGQGGDTQYF
TGTGCCAGCTCACCGCCGGGACAGGGTGGAGATACGCAGTATTTT
>TRBJ1-3|TRBV30|.|.
CAWQGSSGNTIYF
TGTGCCTGGCAGGGGAGCTCTGGAAACACCATATATTTT
>TRBJ1-4|TRBV4-1|.|.
CASSVLQGANEKLFF
TGCGCCAGCAGCGTCCTACAGGGAGCTAATGAAAAACTGTTTTTT
>TRBJ1-2|TRBV28|.|.
CASNRPGRAYGYTF
TGTGCCAGCAACCGCCCGGGCAGGGCTTATGGCTACACCTTC
>TRBJ1-2|TRBV27|.|.
CASRRLADYGYTF
TGTGCCTCCCGGAGGCTGGCAGACTATGGCTACACCTTC
>TRBJ2-5|TRBV27|.|.
CASSLRERETQYF
TGTGCCAGCAGTTTAAGGGAGAGAGAGACCCAGTACTTC
>TRBJ1-2|TRBV29-1|.|.
CSVGLQGSYGYTF
TGCAGCGTTGGGCTACAGGGAAGCTATGGCTACACCTTC
>TRBJ1-2|TRBV19|.|TRBD1
CASRRDRVGYTF
TGTGCCAGTAGACGCGACAGGGTCGGCTACACCTTC
>TRBJ2-1|TRBV7-2|.|.
CATTEYNEQFF
TGTGCCACGACAGAATACAATGAGCAGTTCTTC